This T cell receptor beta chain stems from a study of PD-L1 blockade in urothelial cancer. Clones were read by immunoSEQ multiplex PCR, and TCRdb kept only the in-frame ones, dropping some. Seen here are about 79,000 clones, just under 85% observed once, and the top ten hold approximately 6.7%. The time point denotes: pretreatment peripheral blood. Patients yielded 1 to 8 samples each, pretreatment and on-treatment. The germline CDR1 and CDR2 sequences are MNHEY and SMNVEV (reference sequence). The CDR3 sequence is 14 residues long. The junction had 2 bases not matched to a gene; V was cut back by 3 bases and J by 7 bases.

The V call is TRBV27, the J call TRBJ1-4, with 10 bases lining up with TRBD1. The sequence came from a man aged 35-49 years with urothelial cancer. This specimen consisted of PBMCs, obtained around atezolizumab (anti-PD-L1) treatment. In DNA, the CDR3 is TGTGCCAGCAGTTTTGGGACAGGGGTTGAAAAACTGTTTTTT. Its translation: CASSFGTGVEKLFF.